This T cell receptor beta chain was obtained from a study of control samples from healthy donors and cancer patients. The CDR3 runs 14 residues. V was shortened by 5 bases and J by 2 bases, with 10 bases between the two germline ends. Germline CDR1 and CDR2: LNHDA and SQIVND (reference sequence). TCRdb's copy holds only in-frame clones and misses some; the assay was immunoSEQ multiplex PCR. The sample includes around 140,000 clones, 85% to 95% of them seen just once. V and J are TRBV19 and TRBJ1-5, with TRBD1 as a possible D gene (6 bases). This TCR derives from a middle-aged man in good health. Sequencing was performed on blood. CDR3 sequence (DNA): TGTGCCAGTAGTCGACAGGAAGGCAATCAGCCCCAGCATTTT. Encoded protein: CASSRQEGNQPQHF.